This TCR beta chain stems from a study of PD-1 blockade in mismatch repair-deficient tumors. Overall study: Enrolled about 2012-2016, patients had progressing, pretreated mismatch repair-deficient cancers of over nine types.

This sample's time point: approximately 10-day in vitro stimulation with candidate neoantigen peptide 6. Each of roughly seven ELISpot-reactive candidate peptides was used for roughly ten-day stimulation. An identically run culture lacking peptide was the fold-change baseline. This clone was seen a few times. The antigen is not known. The protocol was immunoSEQ multiplex PCR, while the TCRdb copy is restricted to in-frame clones and leaves out a portion. The repertoire holds about 15,000 clones, with roughly nine tenths as singletons. The CDR3 has 14 residues. Per the germline V gene, CDR1 is WNHNN and CDR2 is SYGVQD (reference sequence). V was pared by 5 bases and J by 8 bases, with 7 bases of the junction left unmatched.

V and J are TRBV10-1 and TRBJ2-1; 9 bases are shared with TRBD2. The receptor's source is an adult with mismatch repair-deficient cancer. Source: cells cultured in vitro, taken from a patient treated with pembrolizumab. The CDR3 sequence is CASSRREGRHEQFF. CDR3 sequence (DNA): TGCGCCAGCAGTCGGCGGGAGGGCCGGCATGAGCAGTTCTTC.